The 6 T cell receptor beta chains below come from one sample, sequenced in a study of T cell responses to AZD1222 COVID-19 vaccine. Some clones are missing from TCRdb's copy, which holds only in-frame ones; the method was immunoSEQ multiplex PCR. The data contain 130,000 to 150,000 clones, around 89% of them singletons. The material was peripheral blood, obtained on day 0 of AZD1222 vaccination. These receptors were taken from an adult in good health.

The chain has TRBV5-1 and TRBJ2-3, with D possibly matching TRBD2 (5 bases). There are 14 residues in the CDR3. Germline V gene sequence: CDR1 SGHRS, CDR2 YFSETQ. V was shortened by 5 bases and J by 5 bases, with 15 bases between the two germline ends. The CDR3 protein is CASRKDPGGDTQYF. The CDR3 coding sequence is TGCGCCAGCAGGAAAGACCCAGGAGGAGATACGCAGTATTTT.

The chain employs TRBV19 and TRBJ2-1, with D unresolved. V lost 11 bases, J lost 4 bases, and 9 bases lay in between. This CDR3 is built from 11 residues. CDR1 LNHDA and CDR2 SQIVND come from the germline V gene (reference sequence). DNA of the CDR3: TGTGCCGTCCAGGCTTACAATGAGCAGTTCTTC. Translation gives CAVQAYNEQFF.

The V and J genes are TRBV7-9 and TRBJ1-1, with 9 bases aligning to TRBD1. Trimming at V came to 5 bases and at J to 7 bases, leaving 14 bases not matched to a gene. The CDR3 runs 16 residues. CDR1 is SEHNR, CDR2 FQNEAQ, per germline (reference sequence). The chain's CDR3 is CASSPPPTGTGYEAFF. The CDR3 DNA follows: TGTGCCAGCAGCCCCCCCCCTACCGGGACAGGGTATGAAGCTTTCTTT. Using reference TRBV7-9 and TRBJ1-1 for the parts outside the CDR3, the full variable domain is DTGVSQNPRHKITKRGQNVTFRCDPISEHNRLYWYRQTLGQGPEFLTYFQNEAQLEKSRLLSDRFSAERPKGSFSTLEIQRTEQGDSAMYLCASSPPPTGTGYEAFFGQGTRLTVV.

The CDR3 here is CASSFLGTAGNTEAFF. The DNA for the CDR3 is TGTGCCAGCAGCTTCCTTGGGACAGCGGGGAACACTGAAGCTTTCTTT. This sequence joins TRBV5-6 and TRBJ1-1; TRBD1 agrees at 7 bases. Looked up from germline, CDR1 is SGHDT and CDR2 is YYEEEE. The CDR3 contains 16 residues. Trimming removed 2 bases from V and 1 base from J; junction bases left unmatched: 8.

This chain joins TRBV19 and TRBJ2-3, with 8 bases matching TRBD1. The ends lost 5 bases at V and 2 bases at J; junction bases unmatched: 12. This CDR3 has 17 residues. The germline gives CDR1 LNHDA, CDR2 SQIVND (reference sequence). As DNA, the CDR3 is TGTGCCAGTAGTCCGGCCAGACAGGGGTTTCTCACAGATACGCAGTATTTT. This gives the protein CASSPARQGFLTDTQYF.

CDR3: CATSRIIGQADEQYF. The CDR3 region has the DNA TGTGCCACCAGCAGGATAATTGGGCAGGCCGACGAGCAGTACTTC. The chain uses TRBV15 and TRBJ2-7; D call uncertain. V gave up 3 bases and J gave up 5 bases, with 17 bases separating them. Germline V CDR1 and CDR2: LNHNV, YYDKDF (reference sequence). CDR3 length: 15 residues.